This T cell receptor (beta chain) originates from a study of identifying expanded T cells in peripheral blood. The table came from immunoSEQ multiplex PCR; TCRdb's copy has only in-frame clones and leaves some out. The sample includes 100,000 to 150,000 clones, about four fifths of them seen just once. Collection occurred without any documented infections or immune events in donors. General observations from the study: Variance in clone template counts between approximately two-week samples significantly increased with total template count across all healthy donors. Differentially abundant clones: around 1.2 between replicates, around 16 at around 15 days, 19 at four.

Germline loops: CDR1 KGHSH, CDR2 LQKENI. Trimming took 2 bases from V and 3 from J, leaving 10 bases between them. This CDR3 spans 15 amino acids. This clone was recorded once. What it recognizes is unknown. The specimen was blood. This sequence originates from a person between 18 and 75 years old in good health. The genes are TRBV18 and TRBJ2-2; D is perhaps TRBD1 or TRBD2 (5 bases each). DNA of the CDR3: TGTGCCAGCTCACCAAAAGGGACCTACACCGGGGAGCTGTTTTTT. Translating gives CASSPKGTYTGELFF.